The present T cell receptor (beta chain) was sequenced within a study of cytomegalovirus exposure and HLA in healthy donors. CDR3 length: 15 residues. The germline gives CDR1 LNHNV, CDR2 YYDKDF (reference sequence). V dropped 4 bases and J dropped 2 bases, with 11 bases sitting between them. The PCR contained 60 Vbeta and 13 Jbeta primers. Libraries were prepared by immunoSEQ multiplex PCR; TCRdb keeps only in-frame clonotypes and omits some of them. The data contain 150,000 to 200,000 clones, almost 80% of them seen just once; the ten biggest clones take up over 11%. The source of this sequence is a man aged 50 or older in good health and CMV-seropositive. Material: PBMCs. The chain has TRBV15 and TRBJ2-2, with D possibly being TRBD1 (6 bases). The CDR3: CATSIGGLNTGELFF. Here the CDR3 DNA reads TGTGCCACCAGCATAGGGGGTCTAAACACCGGGGAGCTGTTTTTT. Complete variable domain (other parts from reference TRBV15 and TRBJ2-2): DAMVIQNPRYQVTQFGKPVTLSCSQTLNHNVMYWYQQKSSQAPKLLFHYYDKDFNNEADTPDNFQSRRPNTSFCFLDIRSPGLGDTAMYLCATSIGGLNTGELFFGEGSRLTVL.